These T cell receptor beta chains were read from a single sample in a study of cytomegalovirus exposure and HLA in healthy donors. Clones were sequenced by immunoSEQ multiplex PCR, and TCRdb holds only the in-frame ones, with some missing. The repertoire consists of about 150,000 clones, with 85% to 90% occurring once and the leading ten covering roughly 6.7%. What was sequenced was PBMCs. All receptors derive from a woman in her 30s in good health and CMV-seropositive. The CDR3 runs from the conserved cysteine through the conserved F or W. D genes are given only for firm matches.

j_call: TRBJ2-1; d_call: TRBD2; v_call: TRBV5-1; cdr3_nt: TGCGCCAGCTGCCCATGGGCGGGAGCTTTAAATGAGCAGTTCTTC; cdr3_aa: CASCPWAGALNEQFF
j_call: TRBJ2-2; d_call: TRBD2; v_call: TRBV5-1; cdr3_nt: TGCGCCAGCAGCTTGGGCGGACTAGCGGGAGACACCGGGGAGCTGTTTTTT; cdr3_aa: CASSLGGLAGDTGELFF
j_call: TRBJ1-1; d_call: NA; v_call: TRBV29-1; cdr3_nt: TGCAGCGTCTTTGGGGCTATGAACACTGAAGCTTTCTTT; cdr3_aa: CSVFGAMNTEAFF
j_call: TRBJ1-5; d_call: TRBD1; v_call: TRBV5-1; cdr3_nt: TGCGCCAGCAGCCCGGAGGGACAGGGTAATCAGCCCCAGCATTTT; cdr3_aa: CASSPEGQGNQPQHF
j_call: TRBJ1-3; d_call: NA; v_call: TRBV6-1; cdr3_nt: TGTGCCAGCAGTGACCGGGGGAACACCATATATTTT; cdr3_aa: CASSDRGNTIYF
j_call: TRBJ2-4; d_call: TRBD2; v_call: TRBV10-2; cdr3_nt: TGCGCCAGCAGTGAGTTCCGGACTAGCGGTGCCAAAAACATTCAGTACTTC; cdr3_aa: CASSEFRTSGAKNIQYF
j_call: TRBJ2-3; d_call: TRBD1; v_call: TRBV4-1; cdr3_nt: TGCGCCAGCAGCCAAGGACAGGGCCCAAAAGGAGATACGCAGTATTTT; cdr3_aa: CASSQGQGPKGDTQYF
j_call: TRBJ2-7; d_call: TRBD2; v_call: TRBV11-2; cdr3_nt: TGTGCCAGCAGCTTTGCTAGCGGGAGGCCCTTCTCCTACGAGCAGTACTTC; cdr3_aa: CASSFASGRPFSYEQYF
j_call: TRBJ2-7; d_call: NA; v_call: TRBV7-2; cdr3_nt: TGTGCCAGCAGCCCAGGAGGGGGGGACTACGAGCAGTACTTC; cdr3_aa: CASSPGGGDYEQYF
j_call: TRBJ1-4; d_call: TRBD1; v_call: TRBV5-1; cdr3_nt: TGCGCCAGCAGCGCACCAGGGGGAGGTAATGAAAAACTGTTTTTT; cdr3_aa: CASSAPGGGNEKLFF
j_call: TRBJ2-7; d_call: TRBD2; v_call: TRBV15; cdr3_nt: TGTGCCACCAGCAGGGTGACTAGCGGTTCCTACGAGCAGTACTTC; cdr3_aa: CATSRVTSGSYEQYF
j_call: TRBJ1-3; d_call: NA; v_call: TRBV5-1; cdr3_nt: TGCGCCAGCAGCAGCGGGGAAGGGGTGCTGACTGGAAACACCATATATTTT; cdr3_aa: CASSSGEGVLTGNTIYF
j_call: TRBJ2-3; d_call: TRBD1; v_call: TRBV9; cdr3_nt: TGTGCCAGCAGCGTAGTCCCGACAGGGGGTAGCACAGATACGCAGTATTTT; cdr3_aa: CASSVVPTGGSTDTQYF
j_call: TRBJ2-7; d_call: NA; v_call: TRBV7-6; cdr3_nt: TGTGCCAGCAGCTTAGAGTACAGGGACGAGCAGTACTTC; cdr3_aa: CASSLEYRDEQYF
j_call: TRBJ2-1; d_call: TRBD2; v_call: TRBV4-1; cdr3_nt: TGCGCCAGCAGCCTACCCCTAGCGGGGGGGGATGAGCAGTTCTTC; cdr3_aa: CASSLPLAGGDEQFF